This entry lists 25 T cell receptor beta chains sequenced from one sample in a study of T cell responses to AZD1222 COVID-19 vaccine. The assay was immunoSEQ multiplex PCR, and TCRdb's table has in-frame clones only and misses some. The table has more than 85,000 clones, roughly nine tenths seen once. The specimen was peripheral blood, collected on day 0 of AZD1222 vaccination. All receptors derive from an adult in good health.

The CDR3 coding sequence is TGTGCCAGCAGCCTTAGACAGAGTATGAACACTGAAGCTTTCTTT. Protein: CASSLRQSMNTEAFF. The chain links TRBV7-8 to TRBJ1-1, with D perhaps matching TRBD1 (5 bases). This CDR3 spans 15 amino acids. V was pared by 5 bases and J by 0 bases, with 13 bases between. From germline, CDR1 is SGHVS and CDR2 FQNEAQ.

This chain connects TRBV5-5 to TRBJ2-7; 7 bases fit TRBD1. The CDR3 spans 15 residues. CDR1 is SGHKS and CDR2 is YYEKEE in the germline V gene (reference sequence). V was pared by 3 bases and J by 4 bases, with 10 bases of the junction left unmatched. The CDR3 is CASSSIPGQSYEQYF. The CDR3 region has the DNA TGTGCCAGCAGCTCAATCCCGGGACAGAGTTACGAGCAGTACTTC.

This clone occurred once. The CDR3 DNA sequence: TGTGCCAGCAGCTTTTCGTTGGGTCAAGAGACCCAGTACTTC. Translated: CASSFSLGQETQYF. This chain uses TRBV13 with TRBJ2-5; D gene unclear. The CDR3 length is 14 residues. CDR1 is PRHDT, CDR2 FYEKMQ, per germline (reference sequence). Between the trimmed V and J ends, which lost 3 bases and 2 bases, there was a span of 10 bases.

CDR3 sequence reads: CASTLQGAGNQPQHF. As DNA, the CDR3 is TGTGCCAGCACTCTACAGGGGGCGGGCAATCAGCCCCAGCATTTT. The rearrangement links TRBV28 to TRBJ1-5, with TRBD1 matching 9 bases. V lost 7 bases, J lost 2 bases, and 6 bases stayed unmatched. The germline V gene encodes CDR1 MDHEN and CDR2 SYDVKM. The length of the CDR3 is 15 residues.

This clone turned up a few times. Other nucleotide sequences in the sample specify the same CDR3. This chain connects TRBV6-1 to TRBJ1-6, with D tentatively TRBD1 (5 bases). Germline-derived CDR1 and CDR2 are MNHNS and SASEGT. The CDR3 sequence is 13 residues long. V dropped 3 bases and J dropped 7 bases, with 7 bases sitting between them. The CDR3 region is CASSDRENSPLHF. The DNA for the CDR3 is TGTGCCAGCAGTGACAGGGAGAATTCACCCCTCCACTTT.

CDR3 nucleotide sequence: TGTGCCAGCGGGAAAGGGCTCATAGATGGCTACACCTTC. This translates into CASGKGLIDGYTF. The chain employs TRBV11-3 and TRBJ1-2, with D uncertain. The CDR3 spans 13 residues. Germline CDR1 and CDR2: SGHNT and YENEEA. V lost 8 bases and J lost 6, with 16 bases in between.

The V call is TRBV27, the J call TRBJ1-1; perhaps TRBD1 as D (5 bases). Germline CDR1 is MNHEY and CDR2 is SMNVEV (reference sequence). The CDR3 runs 14 residues. Trimming took 6 bases from V and 0 from J, leaving 11 bases between them. DNA of the CDR3: TGTGCCAGCAGACTCCAGGGATTGAACACTGAAGCTTTCTTT. Translated: CASRLQGLNTEAFF.

In regard to this clone: No conserved phenylalanine or tryptophan is present at the end of the CDR3, so a read error is the likely explanation. No DNA is shown, since the ends of the CDR3 on it are uncertain; the CDR3 is the one TCRdb lists. The gene calls are TRBV2 and TRBJ1-2; the table gives TRBD1 as D, unverified against the DNA. The CDR3 spans 12 amino acids, including both terminal residues. From germline, CDR1 is SNHLY and CDR2 FYNNEI. The CDR3 is CASSGRQGSPSS.

The chain joins TRBV19 to TRBJ1-2, with D hard to call. Germline loops: CDR1 LNHDA, CDR2 SQIVND (reference sequence). The length of the CDR3 is 13 residues. V was trimmed by 4 bases and J by 9 bases, leaving 15 bases between them. This CDR3 is CASSKDSRLSYTF. CDR3 sequence (DNA): TGTGCCAGTAGTAAGGACTCCCGGCTAAGCTACACCTTC.

The chain combines TRBV23-1 with TRBJ2-4, with 8 bases lining up with TRBD1. Being an ORF, TRBV23-1 has a function that is uncertain. CDR3 size: 20 residues. The junction had 16 bases not matched to a gene; V was cut back by 2 bases and J by 1 base. The CDR3 nucleotides read TGCGCCAGCAGTCAACGTAGGACAGGGCTGTGGGAGGCGGCCAAAAACATTCAGTACTTC. Protein product: CASSQRRTGLWEAAKNIQYF.

V and J are TRBV4-2 and TRBJ1-1; 10 positions match TRBD1. Trimming took 3 bases from V and 0 from J; bases not matched to a gene: 4. Germline assignment: CDR1 LGHNA and CDR2 YNFKEQ. The CDR3 has 16 residues. CDR3 sequence (DNA): TGTGCCAGCAGCCACGGCGGACAGGGGGTGAACACTGAAGCTTTCTTT. Amino acid sequence: CASSHGGQGVNTEAFF.

The chain is built from TRBV24-1 and TRBJ2-2; 10 nucleotides match TRBD1. V was clipped by 3 bases and J by 5 bases; unmatched bases: 5. The germline V gene has CDR1 KGHDR and CDR2 SFDVKD. This CDR3 contains 16 residues. The CDR3 here is CATSDMGQGLTGELFF. The CDR3 DNA is TGTGCCACCAGTGATATGGGACAGGGGTTGACCGGGGAGCTGTTTTTT.

In nucleotides, the CDR3 is TGCGCCAGCAGCTCCTGGCAGGGGGCGGACTATGGCTACACCTTC. Amino acids: CASSSWQGADYGYTF. V usage is TRBV5-1 and J usage is TRBJ1-2; 8 bases are shared with TRBD1. CDR3 length: 15 amino acids. J gave up 3 bases and V 3 bases, and 7 bases lay outside the gene matches. CDR1 and CDR2 (germline): SGHRS, YFSETQ.

This sequence joins TRBV11-3 and TRBJ1-2; a weak D match, TRBD1 (5 bases). The CDR3 has 13 residues. Germline V gives CDR1 SGHNT, CDR2 YENEEA. The ends were cut back, 5 bases at V and 2 bases at J, with 9 bases in the middle. CDR3 DNA: TGTGCCAGCAGCCCTCGACAGAACTATGGCTACACCTTC. The encoded protein is CASSPRQNYGYTF.

This clone was counted a few times. This chain joins TRBV9 and TRBJ2-7, with 9 bases identical to TRBD2. J gave up 7 bases and V 0 bases, and 8 bases lay outside the gene matches. The CDR3 covers 15 residues. Germline values: CDR1 SGDLS, CDR2 YYNGEE. The DNA for the CDR3 is TGTGCCAGCAGCGTAGCTGAGCGGGGGGCCTTGGAGCAGTACTTC. Translating it yields CASSVAERGALEQYF. The whole variable domain, remainder taken from reference TRBV9 and TRBJ2-7, is DSGVTQTPKHLITATGQRVTLRCSPRSGDLSVYWYQQSLDQGLQFLIQYYNGEERAKGNILERFSAQQFPDLHSELNLSSLELGDSALYFCASSVAERGALEQYFGPGTRLTVT.

The chain carries TRBV27 and TRBJ2-2; 12 bases line up with TRBD1. The germline V gene encodes CDR1 MNHEY and CDR2 SMNVEV (reference sequence). V was pared by 0 bases and J by 7 bases, with 6 bases of the junction left unmatched. This CDR3 region has 17 residues. CDR3 loop: CASSLSWDRGQNGELFF. The CDR3 coding sequence is TGTGCCAGCAGTTTATCGTGGGACAGGGGGCAGAACGGGGAGCTGTTTTTT.

V usage is TRBV3-1 (or the pseudogene TRBV3-2) and J usage is TRBJ2-3, with 12 bases identical to TRBD2. CDR1 LGHDT and CDR2 YNNKEL come from the germline V gene (reference sequence). CDR3 length equals 19 residues. V was pared by 5 bases and J by 3 bases, with 15 bases of the junction left unmatched. Here the CDR3 DNA reads TGTGCCAGCAGCTCGACTCTAGCGGGAGGGCTGAGGGGTACAGATACGCAGTATTTT. Protein: CASSSTLAGGLRGTDTQYF.

CDR3 in DNA: TGTGCCAGCAGTTCTACCCGGGGGGACAGACGAGAGGGCTACACCTTC. Translation gives CASSSTRGDRREGYTF. This chain links TRBV27 with TRBJ1-2; 7 nucleotides agree with TRBD1. This CDR3 is 16 amino acids long. Germline CDR1 reads MNHEY; CDR2 reads SMNVEV (reference sequence). V was pared by 4 bases and J by 8 bases, with 16 bases of the junction left unmatched.

The chain combines TRBV7-9 with TRBJ2-1; 12 positions match TRBD2. CDR1 SEHNR and CDR2 FQNEAQ come from the germline V gene (reference sequence). V was clipped by 1 base and J by 1 base; unmatched bases: 2. There are 17 residues in the CDR3. CDR3 DNA sequence: TGTGCCAGCAGCTTAGGGACTAGCGGGGTTTCCTACAATGAGCAGTTCTTC. It is translated as CASSLGTSGVSYNEQFF.

The chain uses TRBV6-4 and TRBJ2-1; 7 bases map to TRBD2. CDR1 and CDR2 from the germline V gene are MRHNA and SNTAGT. The CDR3 has 14 amino acids. V shed 5 bases, J shed 2 bases, and the junction held 3 bases outside the gene matches. The CDR3 DNA sequence: TGTGCCAGCAGTCTGGGGGGGACCTACAATGAGCAGTTCTTC. As protein: CASSLGGTYNEQFF.

V usage is TRBV2 and J usage is TRBJ2-1; D might be TRBD2 (5 bases). CDR1 and CDR2 (germline): SNHLY, FYNNEI. The CDR3 runs 13 residues. The V gene lost 6 bases and the J gene lost 6 bases, with 12 bases spanning the gap. Here the CDR3 reads CASSADYLNEQFF. In DNA, the CDR3 is TGTGCCAGCAGCGCAGACTACCTCAATGAGCAGTTCTTC. Variable domain in full (rest from reference TRBV2 and TRBJ2-1): EPEVTQTPSHQVTQMGQEVILRCVPISNHLYFYWYRQILGQKVEFLVSFYNNEISEKSEIFDDQFSVERPDGSNFTLKIRSTKLEDSAMYFCASSADYLNEQFFGPGTRLTVL.

The chain links TRBV10-3 to TRBJ1-5; 7 bases are shared with TRBD1. The length of the CDR3 is 17 residues. Trimming removed 0 bases from V and 4 bases from J; junction bases left unmatched: 9. From germline, CDR1 is ENHRY and CDR2 SYGVKD. The CDR3 sequence: CAISESGGYRENQPQHF. CDR3 in DNA: TGTGCCATCAGTGAGTCAGGGGGCTACAGGGAGAATCAGCCCCAGCATTTT.

The rearrangement uses TRBV3-1 (or the pseudogene TRBV3-2) and TRBJ1-1, with D unclear. CDR1 and CDR2 (germline): LGHDT, YNNKEL (reference sequence). V lost 6 bases to trimming and J lost 0 bases, with 17 bases between them. There are 16 residues in the CDR3. DNA of the CDR3: TGTGCCAGCAGACGTACTTACAGCCATATGAACACTGAAGCTTTCTTT. Its protein is CASRRTYSHMNTEAFF.

This chain uses TRBV18 with TRBJ2-1; TRBD1 is a possible D gene (6 bases). The CDR3 runs to 16 residues. V was clipped by 0 bases and J by 0 bases, with 9 bases between them. Germline CDR1 is KGHSH and CDR2 is LQKENI. In DNA, the CDR3 is TGTGCCAGCTCACCACCGGGACAACTCTCCTACAATGAGCAGTTCTTC. Translating it yields CASSPPGQLSYNEQFF.

The chain is built from TRBV3-1 (or the pseudogene TRBV3-2) and TRBJ1-1; D gene uncertain. This CDR3 is built from 11 residues. Germline assignment: CDR1 LGHDT and CDR2 YNNKEL (reference sequence). Trimming took 5 bases from V and 8 from J, leaving 9 bases between them. DNA of the CDR3: TGTGCCAGCAGCTTTATGGGAGAAGCTTTCTTT. Residues: CASSFMGEAFF.